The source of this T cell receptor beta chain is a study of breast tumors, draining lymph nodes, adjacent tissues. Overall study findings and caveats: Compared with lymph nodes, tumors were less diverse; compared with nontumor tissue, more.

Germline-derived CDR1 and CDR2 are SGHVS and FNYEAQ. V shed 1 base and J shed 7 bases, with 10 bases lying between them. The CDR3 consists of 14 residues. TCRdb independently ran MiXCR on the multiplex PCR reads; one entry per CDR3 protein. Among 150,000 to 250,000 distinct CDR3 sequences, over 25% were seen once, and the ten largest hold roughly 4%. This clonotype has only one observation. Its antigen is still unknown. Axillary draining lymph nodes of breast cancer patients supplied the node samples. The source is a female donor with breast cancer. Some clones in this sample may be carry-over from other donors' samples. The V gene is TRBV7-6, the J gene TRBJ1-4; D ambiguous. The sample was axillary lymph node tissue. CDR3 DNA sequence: TGTGCCAGCAGCTTAGGCGGTAGAGGTGAAAAACTGTTTTTT. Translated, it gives CASSLGGRGEKLFF.